The source of this TCR beta chain is a study of Ad26.COV2.S vaccination and SARS-CoV-2 variants. The CDR3 loop spans 14 amino acids. CDR1 is SGHTA, CDR2 FQGNSA, per germline. V was pared by 6 bases and J by 2 bases, with 13 bases between. Regarding treatment: around 19 received Ad26.COV2.S at low or high dose, single or two shots; about 5 received placebo; per-sample allocation not given. Material that was analyzed had been drawn on day 63 after the first vaccine or placebo injection. What was given as vaccine was an Ad26 vector encoding Wuhan-strain SARS-CoV-2 spike. Profiling relied on immunoSEQ multiplex PCR, and the TCRdb table lists in-frame clones only, not all of them. The repertoire holds over 450,000 clones, 89% seen once, with 1.5% to 2% in the top ten.

The sample in question was peripheral blood, obtained in a trial of Ad26.COV2.S vaccine versus placebo. This chain uses TRBV7-2 with TRBJ1-2; tentative D call: TRBD1 (6 bases). The sequence was obtained from a person between 18 and 65 years old who received the Ad26.COV2.S COVID-19 vaccine or a placebo. CDR3 sequence reads: CASSLDSQNYGYTF. In nucleotides, the CDR3 is TGTGCCAGCAGTCTGGACAGTCAGAACTATGGCTACACCTTC.